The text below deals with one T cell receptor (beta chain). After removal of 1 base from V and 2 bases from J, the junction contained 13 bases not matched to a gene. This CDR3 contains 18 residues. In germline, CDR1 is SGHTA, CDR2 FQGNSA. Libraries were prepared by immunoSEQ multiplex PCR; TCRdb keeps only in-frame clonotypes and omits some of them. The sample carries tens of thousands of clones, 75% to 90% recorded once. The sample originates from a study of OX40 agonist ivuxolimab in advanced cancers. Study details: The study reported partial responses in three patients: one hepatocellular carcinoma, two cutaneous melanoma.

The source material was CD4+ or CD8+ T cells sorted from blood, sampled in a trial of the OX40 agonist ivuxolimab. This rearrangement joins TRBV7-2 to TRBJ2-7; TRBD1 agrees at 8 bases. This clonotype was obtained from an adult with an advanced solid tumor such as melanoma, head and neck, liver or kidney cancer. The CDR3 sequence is CASSLVQGATVSAYEQYF. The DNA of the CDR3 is TGTGCCAGCAGCTTAGTCCAGGGGGCTACCGTTTCCGCCTACGAGCAGTACTTC.